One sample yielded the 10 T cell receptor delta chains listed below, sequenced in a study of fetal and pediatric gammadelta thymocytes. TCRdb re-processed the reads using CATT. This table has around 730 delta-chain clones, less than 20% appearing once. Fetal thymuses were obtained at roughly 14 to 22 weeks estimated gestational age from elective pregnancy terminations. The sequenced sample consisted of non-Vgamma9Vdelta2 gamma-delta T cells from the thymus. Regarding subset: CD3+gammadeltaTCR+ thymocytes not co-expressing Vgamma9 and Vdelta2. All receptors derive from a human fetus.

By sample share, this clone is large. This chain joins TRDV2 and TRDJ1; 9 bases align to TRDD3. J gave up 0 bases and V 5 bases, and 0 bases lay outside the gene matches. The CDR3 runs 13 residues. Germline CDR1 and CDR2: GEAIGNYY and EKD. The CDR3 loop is CACAGGYTDKLIF. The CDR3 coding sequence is TGTGCCTGTGCTGGGGGATACACCGATAAACTCATCTTT.

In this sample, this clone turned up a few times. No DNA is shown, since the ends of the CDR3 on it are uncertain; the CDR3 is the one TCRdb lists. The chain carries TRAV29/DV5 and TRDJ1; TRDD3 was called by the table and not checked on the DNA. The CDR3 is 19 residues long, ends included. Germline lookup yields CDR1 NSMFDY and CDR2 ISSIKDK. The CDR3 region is CSVLLCSKRAGGYTDKLIF.

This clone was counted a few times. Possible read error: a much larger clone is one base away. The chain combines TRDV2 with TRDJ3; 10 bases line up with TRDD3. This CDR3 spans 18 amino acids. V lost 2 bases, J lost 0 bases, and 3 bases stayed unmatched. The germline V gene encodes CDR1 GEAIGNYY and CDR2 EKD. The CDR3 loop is CACDNGGIRSWDTRQMFF. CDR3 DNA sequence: TGTGCCTGTGACAACGGGGGGATACGCTCCTGGGACACCCGACAGATGTTTTTC.

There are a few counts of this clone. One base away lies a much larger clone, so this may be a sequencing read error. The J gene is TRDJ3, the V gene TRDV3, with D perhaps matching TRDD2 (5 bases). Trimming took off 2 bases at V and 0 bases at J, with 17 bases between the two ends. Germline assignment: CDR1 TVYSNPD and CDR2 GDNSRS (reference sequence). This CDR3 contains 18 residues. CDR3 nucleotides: TGTGCCTTTTCTTGCGGGGCTCCTAGCTCCTGGGACACCCGACAGATGTTTTTC. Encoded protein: CAFSCGAPSSWDTRQMFF.

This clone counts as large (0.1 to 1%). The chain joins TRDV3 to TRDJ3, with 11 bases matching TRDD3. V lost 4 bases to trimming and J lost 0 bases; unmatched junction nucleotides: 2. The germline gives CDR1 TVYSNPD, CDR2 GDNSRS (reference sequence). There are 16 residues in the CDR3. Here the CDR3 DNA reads TGTGCCTGTACTGGGGGATACTCCTGGGACACCCGACAGATGTTTTTC. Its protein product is CACTGGYSWDTRQMFF.

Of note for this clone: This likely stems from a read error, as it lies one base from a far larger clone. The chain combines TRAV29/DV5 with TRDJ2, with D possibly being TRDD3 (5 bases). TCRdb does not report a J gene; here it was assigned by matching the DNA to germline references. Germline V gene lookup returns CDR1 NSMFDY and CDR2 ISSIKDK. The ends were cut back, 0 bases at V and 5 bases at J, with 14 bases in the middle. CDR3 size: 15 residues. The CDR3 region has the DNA TGTGCAGCAAGCGCCCGTCTGAGGGATACAGCACAACTCTTCTTT. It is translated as CAASARLRDTAQLFF.

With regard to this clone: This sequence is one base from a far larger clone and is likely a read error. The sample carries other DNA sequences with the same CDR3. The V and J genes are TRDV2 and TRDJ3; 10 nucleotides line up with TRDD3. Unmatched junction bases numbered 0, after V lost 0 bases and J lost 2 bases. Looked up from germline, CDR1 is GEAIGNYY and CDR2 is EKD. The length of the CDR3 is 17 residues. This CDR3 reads CACDTGGYAWDTRQMFF. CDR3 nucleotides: TGTGCCTGTGACACCGGGGGATACGCCTGGGACACCCGACAGATGTTTTTC.

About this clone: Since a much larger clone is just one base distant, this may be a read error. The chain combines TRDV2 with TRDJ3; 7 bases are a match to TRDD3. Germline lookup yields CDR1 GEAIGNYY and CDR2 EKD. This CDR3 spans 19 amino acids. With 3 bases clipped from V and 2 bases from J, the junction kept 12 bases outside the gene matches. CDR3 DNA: TGTGCCTGTGACGCCCTGGGGGTCAAAACTCCCTGGGACACCCGACAGATGTTTTTC. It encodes CACDALGVKTPWDTRQMFF.

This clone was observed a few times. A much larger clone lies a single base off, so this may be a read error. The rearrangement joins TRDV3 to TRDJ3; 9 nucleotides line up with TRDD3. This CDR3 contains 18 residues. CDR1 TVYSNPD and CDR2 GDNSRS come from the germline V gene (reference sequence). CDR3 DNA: TGTGCCTGTGACACTGGGGGACTCAGCTCCTGGGACCCCCGACAGATGTTTTTC. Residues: CACDTGGLSSWDPRQMFF.

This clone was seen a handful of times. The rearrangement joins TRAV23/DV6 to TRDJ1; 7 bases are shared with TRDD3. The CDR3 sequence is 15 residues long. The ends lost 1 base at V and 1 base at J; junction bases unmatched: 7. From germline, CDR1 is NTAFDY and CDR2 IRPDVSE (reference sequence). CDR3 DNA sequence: TGTGCAGCAAGCTGTACTGGGGCATGCACCGATAAACTCATCTTT. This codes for CAASCTGACTDKLIF.